This T cell receptor (beta chain) was recorded in a study of Graves' ophthalmopathy and Graves' hyperthyroidism. The overall study: There was a collection of peripheral blood at initial diagnosis, before any treatment.

At least ten counts were recorded for this clonotype. For repertoire sequencing, the TCR beta CDR3 regions were amplified from RNA transcripts. After a first-round RT-PCR with HTBI primers, a second-round multiplex PCR was run. TCRdb reprocessed the multiplex PCR reads via MiXCR and lists one record per CDR3 protein. The sample records 600,000 to 700,000 distinct CDR3 sequences, roughly 41% being singletons. Germline V CDR1 and CDR2: SEHNR, FQNEAQ (reference sequence). The CDR3 totals 15 residues. Trimming removed 4 bases at V and 0 bases at J, with 12 bases between. The origin of this receptor is an adult man with Graves' ophthalmopathy. The sequenced sample consisted of peripheral blood. The rearrangement links TRBV7-9 to TRBJ1-1; possible D gene TRBD1, 6 bases. DNA for the CDR3: TGTGCCAGCAGCTCAACACAGGGTTTGAACACTGAAGCTTTCTTT. Its translation: CASSSTQGLNTEAFF.